Listed here is a single TCR beta chain. Authors' processing steps: Reference gene primer amplification gave nucleated cell count estimates. Here immunoSEQ multiplex PCR was the method, and the copy in TCRdb shows in-frame clones only, minus some. That table furnishes V, J and clone size, whereas the DNA furnished D and trimming. This table has 140,000 to 150,000 clones, 80% to 90% appearing once. The source of the sample is a study of blood T cell repertoires in COVID-19. Study summary: Sites in the United States, Italy and Spain provided acute and convalescent COVID-19 samples.

Trimming removed 5 bases at V and 1 base at J, with 26 bases between. Per germline, CDR1 SGHVS and CDR2 FQNEAQ. The CDR3 covers 19 residues. Sequencing input: peripheral blood. The chain joins TRBV7-8 to TRBJ1-1, with D tentatively TRBD1 (5 bases). The receptor was derived from a human donor with acute or convalescent COVID-19. The donor label of this sample is uncertain. The CDR3: CASSARTLKAPGENTEAFF. In DNA, the CDR3 is TGTGCCAGCAGCGCCCGAACCCTTAAGGCCCCGGGGGAGAACACTGAAGCTTTCTTT.